The rows below give T cell receptor beta chains drawn from one sample of a study of T cells after yellow fever vaccination. Each CDR3 protein is one row after TCRdb ran MiXCR on the 5' RACE reads. The sample has around 550,000 distinct CDR3 sequences, around 21% seen once. Here the sequenced sample was PBMCs, taken 15 days after the yellow fever booster vaccination. The receptors here all came from a young man who received the YFV17D yellow fever vaccine. Both conserved end residues are part of each CDR3. The D gene is left open where the match is weak. Some rows mark clone size as missing; the rest say once, few, many or name a class of expanded clone.

CDR3: CASSPGDRVLNNEQFF
DNA: TGTGCCAGCAGTCCAGGTGACAGGGTACTTAACAATGAGCAGTTCTTC
V: TRBV12-3/TRBV12-4
J: TRBJ2-1
size: few
D: TRBD1

CDR3: CAISEGRLAATDTQYF
DNA: TGTGCCATCAGTGAGGGTCGACTAGCGGCGACAGATACGCAGTATTTT
V: TRBV10-3
J: TRBJ2-3
size: few
D: TRBD2

CDR3: CCARGGGSGSPYEQYF
DNA: TGCTGTGCTAGAGGGGGTGGTAGCGGGAGTCCCTACGAGCAGTACTTC
V: TRBV20-1
J: TRBJ2-7
size: once
D: TRBD2

CDR3: CASSLETSGSETQYF
DNA: TGCGCCAGCAGCTTGGAGACTAGCGGGAGTGAGACCCAGTACTTC
V: TRBV5-1
J: TRBJ2-5
size: many
D: TRBD2

CDR3: CASGTRYEQYF
DNA: TGTGCCAGCGGTACACGCTACGAGCAGTACTTC
V: TRBV6-2/TRBV6-3
J: TRBJ2-7
size: -
D: -

CDR3: CASSLRVSGRIEQFF
DNA: TGTGCCAGCAGCTTAAGGGTTAGCGGGAGGATTGAGCAGTTCTTC
V: TRBV7-2
J: TRBJ2-1
size: -
D: TRBD2

CDR3: CSARVGSIAVRQETQYF
DNA: TGCAGTGCTAGAGTTGGGAGCATAGCGGTACGCCAAGAGACCCAGTACTTC
V: TRBV20-1
J: TRBJ2-5
size: -
D: -

CDR3: CSATREHETQYF
DNA: TGCAGTGCTACCAGGGAGCATGAGACCCAGTACTTC
V: TRBV20-1
J: TRBJ2-5
size: few
D: -

CDR3: CASSQGLPRTGDEQFF
DNA: TGCGCCAGCAGCCAAGGTCTCCCCCGGACAGGGGACGAGCAGTTCTTC
V: TRBV4-3
J: TRBJ2-1
size: -
D: TRBD1

CDR3: CSADRLAENTDTQYF
DNA: TGCAGTGCCGACCGACTAGCGGAAAACACAGATACGCAGTATTTT
V: TRBV20-1
J: TRBJ2-3
size: -
D: TRBD2

CDR3: CASGTGLNTEAFF
DNA: TGTGCCAGCGGGACCGGGCTCAACACTGAAGCTTTCTTT
V: TRBV5-6
J: TRBJ1-1
size: -
D: -

CDR3: CASSLDPSTSGRGNEQFF
DNA: TGTGCCAGCAGCTTAGACCCCTCGACTAGCGGGAGAGGGAATGAGCAGTTCTTC
V: TRBV7-8
J: TRBJ2-1
size: -
D: TRBD2

CDR3: CASSPLPDPMNTEAFF
DNA: TGTGCCAGCAGTCCCCTTCCCGATCCGATGAACACTGAAGCTTTCTTT
V: TRBV28
J: TRBJ1-1
size: -
D: -

CDR3: CASSLRITRRPNYGYTF
DNA: TGTGCCAGCAGCTTGAGGATTACTAGGCGACCTAACTATGGCTACACCTTC
V: TRBV5-6
J: TRBJ1-2
size: many
D: -

CDR3: CASSVRVAGELFF
DNA: TGTGCCAGCAGCGTTAGGGTAGCCGGGGAGCTGTTTTTT
V: TRBV9
J: TRBJ2-2
size: -
D: -

CDR3: CASSFLPPEQYF
DNA: TGTGCCAGCAGCTTTCTCCCCCCCGAGCAGTACTTC
V: TRBV7-9
J: TRBJ2-7
size: few
D: -

CDR3: CASSLSGRTFF
DNA: TGTGCCAGCAGTTTAAGCGGGAGAACGTTCTTC
V: TRBV12-3/TRBV12-4
J: TRBJ2-1
size: few
D: TRBD2

CDR3: CASSLRPGTGNTGELFF
DNA: TGTGCCAGCAGCCTTAGGCCCGGGACAGGGAACACCGGGGAGCTGTTTTTT
V: TRBV28
J: TRBJ2-2
size: -
D: TRBD1

CDR3: CASSLRTSGSKSYEQYF
DNA: TGTGCCAGCAGCTTGCGGACTAGCGGGAGCAAATCCTACGAGCAGTACTTC
V: TRBV5-5
J: TRBJ2-7
size: few
D: TRBD2

CDR3: CASSFSSGTGYNEQFF
DNA: TGCGCCAGCAGCTTTTCTTCCGGGACAGGCTACAATGAGCAGTTCTTC
V: TRBV5-1
J: TRBJ2-1
size: -
D: TRBD1

CDR3: CASSLGQGGQDEQYF
DNA: TGTGCCAGCAGTCTCGGACAGGGGGGACAAGATGAGCAGTACTTC
V: TRBV4-2
J: TRBJ2-7
size: -
D: TRBD1

CDR3: CASSLGQGSEFF
DNA: TGTGCCAGCAGCTTAGGCCAGGGGAGCGAGTTCTTC
V: TRBV7-2
J: TRBJ2-1
size: few
D: -

CDR3: CASSYAAGGYTF
DNA: TGTGCCAGCAGTTACGCGGCCGGTGGCTACACCTTC
V: TRBV6-5
J: TRBJ1-2
size: -
D: -

CDR3: CASSSTGSTDTQYF
DNA: TGTGCCAGCAGCTCCACAGGGTCCACAGATACGCAGTATTTT
V: TRBV7-2
J: TRBJ2-3
size: few
D: -

CDR3: CASSLYGGGNTGELFF
DNA: TGTGCCAGCAGTTTATATGGCGGAGGGAACACCGGGGAGCTGTTTTTT
V: TRBV12-3/TRBV12-4
J: TRBJ2-2
size: -
D: -

CDR3: CASRAASYGYTF
DNA: TGTGCCAGCAGGGCCGCGAGTTATGGCTACACCTTC
V: TRBV25-1
J: TRBJ1-2
size: -
D: -

CDR3: CASSPSSGTLTEAFF
DNA: TGCGCCAGCAGCCCCTCAAGCGGGACACTCACTGAAGCTTTCTTT
V: TRBV5-1
J: TRBJ1-1
size: many
D: -

CDR3: CASEGLAKNIQYF
DNA: TGTGCCAGCGAGGGATTGGCAAAAAACATTCAGTACTTC
V: TRBV28
J: TRBJ2-4
size: -
D: -

CDR3: CASSEHRGGKVGEKLFF
DNA: TGTGCCAGCAGTGAACACAGAGGGGGGAAAGTGGGTGAAAAACTGTTTTTT
V: TRBV25-1
J: TRBJ1-4
size: -
D: -

CDR3: CASSPVLSGGNTQYF
DNA: TGTGCCAGCAGCCCGGTTTTGTCGGGTGGGAATACGCAGTATTTT
V: TRBV4-2
J: TRBJ2-3
size: -
D: -

CDR3: CASSLLSSGIDNEQFF
DNA: TGTGCCAGCTCACTTCTTTCTAGCGGGATTGACAATGAGCAGTTCTTC
V: TRBV18
J: TRBJ2-1
size: -
D: TRBD2

CDR3: CASSLEGGSYRDEQFF
DNA: TGTGCCAGCAGCTTAGAAGGAGGGAGCTACCGCGATGAGCAGTTCTTC
V: TRBV11-1
J: TRBJ2-1
size: -
D: -

CDR3: CASSQVPGLSTDTQYF
DNA: TGTGCCAGCAGCCAGGTACCCGGACTAAGCACAGATACGCAGTATTTT
V: TRBV14
J: TRBJ2-3
size: few
D: -

CDR3: CASSQDLAGRRYEQYF
DNA: TGCGCCAGCAGCCAAGATCTGGCAGGGCGACGCTACGAGCAGTACTTC
V: TRBV4-3
J: TRBJ2-7
size: -
D: -

CDR3: CSVVRTSEHNEQFF
DNA: TGCAGTGTAGTGAGGACTAGCGAACACAATGAGCAGTTCTTC
V: TRBV20-1
J: TRBJ2-1
size: -
D: TRBD2

CDR3: CASSQLRSTEAFF
DNA: TGTGCCAGCAGCCAATTAAGGAGTACTGAAGCTTTCTTT
V: TRBV14
J: TRBJ1-1
size: -
D: -

CDR3: CASSQAGGRYEQYF
DNA: TGCGCCAGCTCCCAGGCAGGGGGCCGCTACGAGCAGTACTTC
V: TRBV5-1
J: TRBJ2-7
size: -
D: TRBD1

CDR3: CATRQNTGPSYEQYF
DNA: TGTGCCACCCGCCAGAATACAGGGCCTTCCTACGAGCAGTACTTC
V: TRBV5-5
J: TRBJ2-7
size: -
D: -

CDR3: CASSLGADFETQYF
DNA: TGTGCCAGCAGCTTGGGGGCGGATTTTGAGACCCAGTACTTC
V: TRBV5-5
J: TRBJ2-5
size: few
D: -

CDR3: CSARYRGPNTEAFF
DNA: TGCAGTGCTAGGTACAGGGGCCCGAACACTGAAGCTTTCTTT
V: TRBV20-1
J: TRBJ1-1
size: few
D: TRBD1

CDR3: CASSFFGLAGGETQYF
DNA: TGTGCCAGCAGCTTTTTTGGACTAGCGGGCGGAGAGACCCAGTACTTC
V: TRBV7-9
J: TRBJ2-5
size: -
D: TRBD2

CDR3: CASSQGSVNTEAFF
DNA: TGCGCCAGCAGCCAAGGGTCCGTGAACACTGAAGCTTTCTTT
V: TRBV4-3
J: TRBJ1-1
size: -
D: -

CDR3: CSATASGGYEQYF
DNA: TGCAGTGCTACCGCTAGCGGGGGCTACGAGCAGTACTTC
V: TRBV20-1
J: TRBJ2-7
size: -
D: TRBD2

CDR3: CASSVVGGGVGEQFF
DNA: TGTGCCAGCAGCGTAGTTGGGGGAGGGGTTGGTGAGCAGTTCTTC
V: TRBV9
J: TRBJ2-1
size: -
D: TRBD2

CDR3: CASSYPPPSGGNEQFF
DNA: TGTGCCAGCAGTTACCCCCCCCCTAGCGGGGGCAATGAGCAGTTCTTC
V: TRBV6-2/TRBV6-3
J: TRBJ2-1
size: once
D: TRBD2

CDR3: CASSLKGVYEQYF
DNA: TGTGCCAGCAGTTTGAAGGGGGTCTACGAGCAGTACTTC
V: TRBV12-3/TRBV12-4
J: TRBJ2-7
size: few
D: -

CDR3: CASSLQRPDTQYF
DNA: TGTGCCAGCAGCCTCCAACGGCCAGATACGCAGTATTTT
V: TRBV3-1
J: TRBJ2-3
size: -
D: -

CDR3: CASSQGVGTEAFF
DNA: TGCGCCAGCAGCCAAGGAGTCGGGACTGAAGCTTTCTTT
V: TRBV4-1
J: TRBJ1-1
size: -
D: -

CDR3: CSAPPAGGYNEQFF
DNA: TGCAGTGCCCCGCCAGCGGGAGGCTACAATGAGCAGTTCTTC
V: TRBV20-1
J: TRBJ2-1
size: few
D: TRBD2

CDR3: CASSLHGRDTQYF
DNA: TGTGCCAGCAGCCTTCACGGGAGGGATACGCAGTATTTT
V: TRBV7-2
J: TRBJ2-3
size: few
D: TRBD2

CDR3: CASSLEPLLDKNIQYF
DNA: TGTGCCAGCAGCTTAGAGCCCCTCCTAGACAAAAACATTCAGTACTTC
V: TRBV7-2
J: TRBJ2-4
size: few
D: -

CDR3: CASSLAQRKRITDTQYF
DNA: TGTGCCAGCAGCTTAGCGCAAAGAAAGCGTATCACAGATACGCAGTATTTT
V: TRBV7-8
J: TRBJ2-3
size: once
D: -

CDR3: CASRSGLVIRGELFF
DNA: TGTGCCAGCAGATCGGGACTAGTAATCCGCGGGGAGCTGTTTTTT
V: TRBV11-2
J: TRBJ2-2
size: once
D: TRBD2

CDR3: CASSYFGSTDTQYF
DNA: TGTGCCAGCAGTTACTTCGGTAGCACAGATACGCAGTATTTT
V: TRBV6-5
J: TRBJ2-3
size: few
D: -

CDR3: CAISYDSAQETQYF
DNA: TGTGCCATCAGCTATGACAGCGCCCAAGAGACCCAGTACTTC
V: TRBV10-3
J: TRBJ2-5
size: few
D: -

CDR3: CASNGLNPIPYNEQFF
DNA: TGTGCCAGCAATGGGTTAAACCCCATCCCCTACAATGAGCAGTTCTTC
V: TRBV2
J: TRBJ2-1
size: few
D: -

CDR3: CASSRLGQGRVDTQYF
DNA: TGTGCCAGCAGTCGACTCGGACAGGGGAGAGTAGATACGCAGTATTTT
V: TRBV6-4
J: TRBJ2-3
size: few
D: TRBD1

CDR3: CASSWTSIADTQYF
DNA: TGTGCCAGCAGTTGGACTAGCATCGCAGATACGCAGTATTTT
V: TRBV6-2/TRBV6-3
J: TRBJ2-3
size: -
D: TRBD2